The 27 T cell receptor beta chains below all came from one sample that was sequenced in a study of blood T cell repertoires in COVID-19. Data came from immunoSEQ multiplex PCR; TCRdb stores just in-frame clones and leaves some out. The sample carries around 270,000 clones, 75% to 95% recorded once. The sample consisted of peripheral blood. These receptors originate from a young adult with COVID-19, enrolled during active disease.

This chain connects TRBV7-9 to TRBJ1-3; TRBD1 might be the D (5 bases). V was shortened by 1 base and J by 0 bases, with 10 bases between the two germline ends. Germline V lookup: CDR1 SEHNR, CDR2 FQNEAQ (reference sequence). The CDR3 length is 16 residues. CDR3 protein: CASSLEQEISGNTIYF. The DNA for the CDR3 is TGTGCCAGCAGCTTAGAACAGGAGATCTCTGGAAACACCATATATTTT.

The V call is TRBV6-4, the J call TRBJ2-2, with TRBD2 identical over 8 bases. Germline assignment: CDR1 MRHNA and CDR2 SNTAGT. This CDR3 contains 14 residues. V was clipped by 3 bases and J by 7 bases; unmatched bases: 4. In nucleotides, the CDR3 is TGTGCCAGCAGTGATCGGGGGGGTGACGGGGAGCTGTTTTTT. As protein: CASSDRGGDGELFF.

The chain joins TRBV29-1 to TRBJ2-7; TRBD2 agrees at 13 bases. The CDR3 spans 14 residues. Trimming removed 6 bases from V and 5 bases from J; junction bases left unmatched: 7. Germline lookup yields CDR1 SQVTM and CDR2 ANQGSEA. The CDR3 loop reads CSVGRLAGGNEQYF. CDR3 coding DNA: TGCAGCGTAGGACGACTAGCGGGAGGTAACGAGCAGTACTTC.

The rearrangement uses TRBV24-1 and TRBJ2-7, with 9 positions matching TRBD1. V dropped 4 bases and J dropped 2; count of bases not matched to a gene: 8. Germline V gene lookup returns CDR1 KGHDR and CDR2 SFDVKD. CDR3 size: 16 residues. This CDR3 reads CATSDPRDRVPYEQYF. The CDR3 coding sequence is TGTGCCACCAGTGACCCCCGGGACAGGGTTCCCTACGAGCAGTACTTC.

The CDR3 spells CASSTLDSGKETQYF. Here the CDR3 DNA reads TGTGCCAGTAGTACCCTGGACAGCGGGAAAGAGACCCAGTACTTC. V gene TRBV19 combines with J gene TRBJ2-5; D possibly corresponds to TRBD2 (7 bases). Germline-derived CDR1 and CDR2 are LNHDA and SQIVND (reference sequence). Deletions cut 4 bases from V and 3 bases from J, with 15 bases between. The CDR3 contains 15 residues.

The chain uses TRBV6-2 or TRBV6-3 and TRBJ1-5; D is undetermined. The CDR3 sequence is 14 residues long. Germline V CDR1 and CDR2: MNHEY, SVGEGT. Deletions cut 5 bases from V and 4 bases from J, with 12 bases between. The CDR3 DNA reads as TGTGCCAGCAGTAATCGGGGTAGGAATCAGCCCCAGCATTTT. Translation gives CASSNRGRNQPQHF.

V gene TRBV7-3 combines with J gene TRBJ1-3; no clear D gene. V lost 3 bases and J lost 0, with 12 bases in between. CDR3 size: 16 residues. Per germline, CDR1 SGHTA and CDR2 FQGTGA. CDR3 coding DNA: TGTGCCAGCAGCTTCTCATCCAGGAACTCTGGAAACACCATATATTTT. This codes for CASSFSSRNSGNTIYF.

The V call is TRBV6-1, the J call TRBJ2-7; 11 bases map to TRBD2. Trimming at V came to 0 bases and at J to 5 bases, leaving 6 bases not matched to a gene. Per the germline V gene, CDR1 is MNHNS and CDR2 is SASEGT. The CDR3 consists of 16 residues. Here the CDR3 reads CASSEAAGTSGHEQYF. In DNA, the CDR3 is TGTGCCAGCAGTGAAGCCGCCGGGACTAGCGGCCACGAGCAGTACTTC.

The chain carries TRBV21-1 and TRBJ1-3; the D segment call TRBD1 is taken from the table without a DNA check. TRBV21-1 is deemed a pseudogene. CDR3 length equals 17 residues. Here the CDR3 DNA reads TGTGCCAGCAGCGTCGGGGGACAGGGTCGTTCTGGAAACACCATATATTTT. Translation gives CASSVGGQGRSGNTIYF.

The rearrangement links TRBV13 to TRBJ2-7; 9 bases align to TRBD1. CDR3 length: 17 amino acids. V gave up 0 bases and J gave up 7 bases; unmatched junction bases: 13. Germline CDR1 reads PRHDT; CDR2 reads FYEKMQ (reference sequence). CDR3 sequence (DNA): TGTGCCAGCAGCTTAGGGGCAGGGGGACAGGGAATACAGGAGCAGTACTTC. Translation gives CASSLGAGGQGIQEQYF.

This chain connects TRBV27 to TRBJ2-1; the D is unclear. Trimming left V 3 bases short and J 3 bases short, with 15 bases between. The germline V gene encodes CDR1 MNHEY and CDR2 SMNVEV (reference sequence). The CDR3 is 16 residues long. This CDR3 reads CASSFPSPQNYNEQFF. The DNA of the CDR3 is TGTGCCAGCAGTTTCCCTTCCCCTCAGAACTACAATGAGCAGTTCTTC.

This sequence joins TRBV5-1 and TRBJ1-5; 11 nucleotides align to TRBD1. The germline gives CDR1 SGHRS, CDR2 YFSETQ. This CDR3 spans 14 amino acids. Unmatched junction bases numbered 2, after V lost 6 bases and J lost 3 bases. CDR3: CASKGQGDNQPQHF. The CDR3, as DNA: TGCGCCAGCAAGGGACAGGGGGACAATCAGCCCCAGCATTTT.

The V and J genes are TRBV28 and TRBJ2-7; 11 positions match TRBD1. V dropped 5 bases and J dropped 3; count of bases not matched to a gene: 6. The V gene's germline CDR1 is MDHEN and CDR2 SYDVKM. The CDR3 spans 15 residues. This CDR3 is CASSATGTGGYEQYF. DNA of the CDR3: TGTGCCAGCAGTGCCACCGGGACAGGGGGCTACGAGCAGTACTTC. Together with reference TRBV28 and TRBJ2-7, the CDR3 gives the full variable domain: DVKVTQSSRYLVKRTGEKVFLECVQDMDHENMFWYRQDPGLGLRLIYFSYDVKMKEKGDIPEGYSVSREKKERFSLILESASTNQTSMYLCASSATGTGGYEQYFGPGTRLTVT.

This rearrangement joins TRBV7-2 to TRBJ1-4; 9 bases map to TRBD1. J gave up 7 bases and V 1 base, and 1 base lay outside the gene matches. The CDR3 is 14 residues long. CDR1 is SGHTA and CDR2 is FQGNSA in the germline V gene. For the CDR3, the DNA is TGTGCCAGCAGCTTAGGGACAGGGGCTGAAAAACTGTTTTTT. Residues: CASSLGTGAEKLFF.

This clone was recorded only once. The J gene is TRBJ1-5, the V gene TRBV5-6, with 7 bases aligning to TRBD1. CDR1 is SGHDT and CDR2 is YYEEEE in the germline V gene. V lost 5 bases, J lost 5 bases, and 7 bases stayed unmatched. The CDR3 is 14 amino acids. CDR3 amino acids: CASSVTGYDQPQHF. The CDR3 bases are TGTGCCAGCAGTGTGACAGGGTACGATCAGCCCCAGCATTTT.

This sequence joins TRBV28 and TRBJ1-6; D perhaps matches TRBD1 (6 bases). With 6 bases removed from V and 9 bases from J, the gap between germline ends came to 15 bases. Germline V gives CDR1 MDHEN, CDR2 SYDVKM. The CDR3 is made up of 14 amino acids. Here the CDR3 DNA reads TGTGCCAGCAGACAGACAGGTCTGGTTTCACCCCTCCACTTT. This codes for CASRQTGLVSPLHF.

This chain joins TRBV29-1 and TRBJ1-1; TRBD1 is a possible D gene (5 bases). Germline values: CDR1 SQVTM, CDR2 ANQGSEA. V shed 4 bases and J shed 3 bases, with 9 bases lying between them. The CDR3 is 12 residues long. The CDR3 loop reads CSVGWGDTEAFF. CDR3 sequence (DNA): TGCAGCGTTGGGTGGGGGGACACTGAAGCTTTCTTT. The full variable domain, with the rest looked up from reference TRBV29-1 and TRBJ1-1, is SAVISQKPSRDICQRGTSLTIQCQVDSQVTMMFWYRQQPGQSLTLIATANQGSEATYESGFVIDKFPISRPNLTFSTLTVSNMSPEDSSIYLCSVGWGDTEAFFGQGTRLTVV.

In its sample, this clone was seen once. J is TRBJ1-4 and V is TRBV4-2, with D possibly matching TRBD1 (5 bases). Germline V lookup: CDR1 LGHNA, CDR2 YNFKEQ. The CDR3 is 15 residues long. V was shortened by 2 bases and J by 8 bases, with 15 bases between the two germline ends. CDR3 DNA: TGTGCCAGCAGCCAATTAGCGGGCAGGGAGGAAAAACTGTTTTTT. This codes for CASSQLAGREEKLFF.

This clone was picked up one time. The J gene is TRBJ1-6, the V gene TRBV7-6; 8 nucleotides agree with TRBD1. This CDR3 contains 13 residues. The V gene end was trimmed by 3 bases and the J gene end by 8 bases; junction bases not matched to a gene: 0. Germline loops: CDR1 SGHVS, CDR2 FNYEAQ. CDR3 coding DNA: TGTGCCAGCAGCTTGACAGGGGATTCACCCCTCCACTTT. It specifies CASSLTGDSPLHF. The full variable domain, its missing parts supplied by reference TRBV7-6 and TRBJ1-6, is GAGVSQSPRYKVTKRGQDVALRCDPISGHVSLYWYRQALGQGPEFLTYFNYEAQQDKSGLPNDRFSAERPEGSISTLTIQRTEQRDSAMYRCASSLTGDSPLHFGNGTRLTVT.

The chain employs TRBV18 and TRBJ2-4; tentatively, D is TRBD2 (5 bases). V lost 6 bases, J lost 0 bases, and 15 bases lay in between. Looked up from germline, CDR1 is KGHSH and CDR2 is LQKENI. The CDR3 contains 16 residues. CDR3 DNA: TGTGCCAGCTCTACCACGGTGGAGGCAGCCAAAAACATTCAGTACTTC. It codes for CASSTTVEAAKNIQYF. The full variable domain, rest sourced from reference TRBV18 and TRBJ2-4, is NAGVMQNPRHLVRRRGQEARLRCSPMKGHSHVYWYRQLPEEGLKFMVYLQKENIIDESGMPKERFSAEFPKEGPSILRIQQVVRGDSAAYFCASSTTVEAAKNIQYFGAGTRLSVL.

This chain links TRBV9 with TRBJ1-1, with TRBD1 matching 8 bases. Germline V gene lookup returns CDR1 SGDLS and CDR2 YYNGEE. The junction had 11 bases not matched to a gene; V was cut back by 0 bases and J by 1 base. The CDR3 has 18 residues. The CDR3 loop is CASSVVSRAGGWNTEAFF. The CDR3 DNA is TGTGCCAGCAGCGTAGTTAGCCGGGCAGGGGGCTGGAACACTGAAGCTTTCTTT.

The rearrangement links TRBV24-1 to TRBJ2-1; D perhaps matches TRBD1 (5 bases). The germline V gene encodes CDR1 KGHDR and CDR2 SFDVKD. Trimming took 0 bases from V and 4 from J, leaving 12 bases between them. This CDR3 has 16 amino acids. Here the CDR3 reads CATSDLGADGYNEQFF. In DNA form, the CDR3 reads TGTGCCACCAGTGATTTGGGGGCGGATGGATACAATGAGCAGTTCTTC.

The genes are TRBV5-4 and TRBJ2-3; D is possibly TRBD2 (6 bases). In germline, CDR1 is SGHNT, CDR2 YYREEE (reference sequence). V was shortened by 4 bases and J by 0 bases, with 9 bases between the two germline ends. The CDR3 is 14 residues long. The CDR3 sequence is CASSGTPSTDTQYF. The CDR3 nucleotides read TGTGCCAGCAGCGGGACTCCTAGCACAGATACGCAGTATTTT.

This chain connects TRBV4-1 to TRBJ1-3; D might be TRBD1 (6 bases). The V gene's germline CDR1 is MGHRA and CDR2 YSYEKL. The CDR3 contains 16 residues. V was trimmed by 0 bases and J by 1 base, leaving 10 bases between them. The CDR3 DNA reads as TGCGCCAGCAGCCAAGACACAGGGATTTCTGGAAACACCATATATTTT. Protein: CASSQDTGISGNTIYF.

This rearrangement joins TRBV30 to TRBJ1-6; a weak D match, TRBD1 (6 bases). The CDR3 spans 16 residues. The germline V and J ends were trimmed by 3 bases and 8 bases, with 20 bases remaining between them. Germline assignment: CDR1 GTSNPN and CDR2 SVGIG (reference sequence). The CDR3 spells CAWSTGHQSLDSPLHF. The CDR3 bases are TGTGCCTGGAGCACGGGACACCAAAGCCTCGATTCACCCCTCCACTTT.

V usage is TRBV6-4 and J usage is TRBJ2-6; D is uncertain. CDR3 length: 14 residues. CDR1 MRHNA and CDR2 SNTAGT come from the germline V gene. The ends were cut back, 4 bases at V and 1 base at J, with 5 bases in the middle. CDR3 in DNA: TGTGCCAGCAGTGCCCAATCTGGGGCCAACGTCCTGACTTTC. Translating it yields CASSAQSGANVLTF.

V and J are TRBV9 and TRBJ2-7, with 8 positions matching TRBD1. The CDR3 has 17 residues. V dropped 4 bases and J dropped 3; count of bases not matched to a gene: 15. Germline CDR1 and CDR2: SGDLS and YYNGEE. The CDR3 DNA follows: TGTGCCAGCAGCTCTAGCCCCATCGGACAGGGTATCTACGAGCAGTACTTC. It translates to CASSSSPIGQGIYEQYF.